These 22 T cell receptor beta chains share one sample of origin, sequenced in a study of T cell responses to AZD1222 COVID-19 vaccine. Measured with immunoSEQ multiplex PCR; TCRdb has only the in-frame clones, and not every one. The table includes 120,000 or so clones, approximately 90% detected once. Sequencing used peripheral blood, obtained on day 0 of AZD1222 vaccination. The receptors were sampled from an adult in good health.

CDR3 sequence reads: CATSRDPPGNPYNEKLFF. The CDR3 region has the DNA TGTGCCACCAGCAGAGATCCCCCGGGGAACCCCTATAATGAAAAACTGTTTTTT. The V call is TRBV15, the J call TRBJ1-4; D uncertain. Deletions cut 0 bases from V and 4 bases from J, with 18 bases between. This CDR3 comprises 18 residues. Per the germline V gene, CDR1 is LNHNV and CDR2 is YYDKDF (reference sequence). The full variable domain, with the rest looked up from reference TRBV15 and TRBJ1-4, is DAMVIQNPRYQVTQFGKPVTLSCSQTLNHNVMYWYQQKSSQAPKLLFHYYDKDFNNEADTPDNFQSRRPNTSFCFLDIRSPGLGDTAMYLCATSRDPPGNPYNEKLFFGSGTQLSVL.

The gene calls are TRBV9 and TRBJ1-2; TRBD1 matches at 10 bases. The trim removed 0 bases at V and 3 bases at J, leaving 2 bases unmatched. Germline CDR1 reads SGDLS; CDR2 reads YYNGEE. The CDR3 spans 15 residues. The CDR3 reads CASSVDGTGDYGYTF. CDR3 DNA: TGTGCCAGCAGCGTAGATGGGACAGGGGACTATGGCTACACCTTC.

The J gene is TRBJ2-5, the V gene TRBV13; 9 bases agree with TRBD2. J was trimmed by 7 bases and V by 0 bases; bases with no gene match: 6. Germline CDR1 reads PRHDT; CDR2 reads FYEKMQ (reference sequence). The CDR3 has 15 residues. Here the CDR3 reads CASSLGRGRAGTQYF. The CDR3 DNA reads TGTGCCAGCAGCTTAGGACGCGGGAGGGCTGGGACCCAGTACTTC.

This rearrangement joins TRBV7-6 to TRBJ2-1; D is uncertain. The CDR3 extends over 14 amino acids. The V end lost 1 base, the J end lost 2 bases, and 6 bases lay between the germline ends. Germline V gene data show CDR1 as SGHVS and CDR2 as FNYEAQ. CDR3 loop: CASSLDGAYNEQFF. CDR3 in DNA: TGTGCCAGCAGCTTAGACGGTGCCTACAATGAGCAGTTCTTC.

The J gene is TRBJ1-6, the V gene TRBV11-2; no firm D call. The V gene's germline CDR1 is SGHAT and CDR2 FQNNGV. Between the trimmed V and J ends, which lost 5 bases and 1 base, there was a span of 12 bases. This CDR3 contains 16 residues. The CDR3 protein is CASSMLLGSYNSPLHF. In DNA form, the CDR3 reads TGTGCCAGCAGCATGCTTCTGGGTTCCTATAATTCACCCCTCCACTTT.

V is TRBV13 and J is TRBJ1-3; D gene uncertain. Germline loops: CDR1 PRHDT, CDR2 FYEKMQ (reference sequence). The CDR3 sequence is 13 residues long. The V gene lost 5 bases and the J gene lost 2 bases, with 7 bases spanning the gap. The CDR3 DNA follows: TGTGCCAGCAGCCGGACGGCTGGAAACACCATATATTTT. Translated: CASSRTAGNTIYF.

This clone appeared once. This rearrangement joins TRBV28 to TRBJ2-7; no clear D gene. This CDR3 region has 13 residues. Looked up from germline, CDR1 is MDHEN and CDR2 is SYDVKM. V lost 10 bases and J 2 bases, leaving 15 bases between the germline ends. The CDR3 coding sequence is TGTGCCACGACATGGACGTCGACCTACGAGCAGTACTTC. This translates into CATTWTSTYEQYF.

The rearrangement joins TRBV28 to TRBJ1-4, with a weak D call TRBD1 (5 bases). V was trimmed by 6 bases and J by 8 bases, leaving 10 bases between them. This CDR3 region has 12 residues. In germline, CDR1 is MDHEN, CDR2 SYDVKM. The CDR3 here is CASSPPGEKLFF. In nucleotides, the CDR3 is TGTGCCAGCAGCCCCCCAGGGGAAAAACTGTTTTTT.

The genes are TRBV18 and TRBJ2-7, with D hard to call. Germline V gives CDR1 KGHSH, CDR2 LQKENI. The CDR3 runs 12 residues. V was trimmed by 6 bases and J by 2 bases, leaving 8 bases between them. The CDR3 nucleotides read TGTGCCAGCTCTCGCGACCCCTACGAGCAGTACTTC. It encodes CASSRDPYEQYF.

J is TRBJ1-1 and V is TRBV12-3 or TRBV12-4; D gene uncertain. V gave up 0 bases and J gave up 6 bases, with 8 bases separating them. This CDR3 has 13 residues. For the CDR3, the DNA is TGTGCCAGCAGTTTAGCGCTGGGCTCTGAAGCTTTCTTT. Its protein product is CASSLALGSEAFF.

This clone has just one count. The same CDR3 arises from other DNA sequences in this sample as well. This sequence joins TRBV6-1 and TRBJ1-6, with TRBD1 matching 7 bases. With V trimmed by 1 base and J by 10 bases, 4 bases remained unmatched. This CDR3 contains 14 residues. Germline CDR1 reads MNHNS; CDR2 reads SASEGT. The CDR3 DNA reads as TGTGCCAGCAGTGAAGACAGGGGTGGATCACCCCTCCACTTT. It codes for CASSEDRGGSPLHF.

This clone was seen just once. The J gene is TRBJ1-1, the V gene TRBV7-3; D is unresolved. V lost 6 bases and J lost 1, with 15 bases in between. Germline V gene sequence: CDR1 SGHTA, CDR2 FQGTGA. The CDR3 loop spans 15 amino acids. In DNA, the CDR3 is TGTGCCAGCAGGCGGAACGGGGAACCGAACACTGAAGCTTTCTTT. This gives the protein CASRRNGEPNTEAFF.

V usage is TRBV12-3 or TRBV12-4 and J usage is TRBJ1-1; D is uncertain. V gave up 5 bases and J gave up 7 bases, with 11 bases separating them. This CDR3 has 12 residues. Here the CDR3 reads CASSGSAYEAFF. The DNA for the CDR3 is TGTGCCAGCAGTGGATCCGCTTATGAAGCTTTCTTT.

The V call is TRBV7-8, the J call TRBJ2-7; the D is unclear. Between the trimmed V and J ends, which lost 5 bases and 5 bases, there was a span of 16 bases. The CDR3 length is 14 residues. The germline CDR1 and CDR2 sequences are SGHVS and FQNEAQ. CDR3 nucleotides: TGTGCCAGCAGCCCAAGCACGCGGATTCACGAGCAGTACTTC. Amino acid sequence: CASSPSTRIHEQYF.

This clone came up a few times. The CDR3 DNA reads TGTGCCAGCAGCCAAGGGCTAGAGAACACCGGGGAGCTGTTTTTT. Residues: CASSQGLENTGELFF. V gene TRBV3-1 (or the pseudogene TRBV3-2) combines with J gene TRBJ2-2; D is unclear. The CDR3 is made up of 15 amino acids. The germline V and J ends were trimmed by 1 base and 1 base, with 7 bases remaining between them. Germline values: CDR1 LGHDT, CDR2 YNNKEL (reference sequence).

This clone was seen once. The chain couples TRBV5-1 to TRBJ2-7; possible D gene TRBD1, 5 bases. Trimming pared 5 bases from V and 0 bases from J, leaving 15 bases between. Looked up from germline, CDR1 is SGHRS and CDR2 is YFSETQ. The CDR3 has 15 residues. This CDR3 reads CASSHGHQPSYEQYF. The CDR3, as DNA: TGCGCCAGCAGTCATGGACACCAGCCCTCCTACGAGCAGTACTTC.

The chain employs TRBV28 and TRBJ2-5; maybe TRBD2 (7 bases). This CDR3 contains 14 residues. In germline, CDR1 is MDHEN, CDR2 SYDVKM. Between the trimmed V and J ends, which lost 6 bases and 4 bases, there was a span of 15 bases. CDR3 protein: CASSPGGGRETQYF. For the CDR3, the DNA is TGTGCCAGCAGCCCTGGGGGGGGCCGAGAGACCCAGTACTTC.

The chain combines TRBV27 with TRBJ2-7; 7 bases fit TRBD1. After removal of 11 bases from V and 1 base from J, the junction contained 5 bases not matched to a gene. This CDR3 has 12 residues. Per the germline V gene, CDR1 is MNHEY and CDR2 is SMNVEV (reference sequence). Written as DNA, the CDR3 is TGTGCCTCTAGACAGGGTTCCTACGAGCAGTACTTC. This sequence encodes CASRQGSYEQYF.

The CDR3 nucleotides read TGTGCCAGTAGTATAAGGCACACCGGGACAGCGGCTGGGGCCAACGTCCTGACTTTC. Translation gives CASSIRHTGTAAGANVLTF. The chain couples TRBV19 to TRBJ2-6; TRBD1 matches at 7 bases. The junction had 12 bases not matched to a gene; V was cut back by 2 bases and J by 2 bases. Germline CDR1 and CDR2: LNHDA and SQIVND (reference sequence). This CDR3 region has 19 residues.

The chain combines TRBV30 with TRBJ2-1, with D unclear. The germline gives CDR1 GTSNPN, CDR2 SVGIG (reference sequence). The CDR3 extends over 16 amino acids. V was cut by 3 bases and J by 0 bases, with 15 bases left in between. The CDR3 sequence: CAWRDILNSSYNEQFF. The CDR3 DNA reads as TGTGCCTGGAGGGATATACTGAACAGCTCCTACAATGAGCAGTTCTTC.

The chain links TRBV28 to TRBJ1-2, with D perhaps TRBD1 (5 bases). Trimming pared 7 bases from V and 8 bases from J, leaving 26 bases between. CDR1 is MDHEN, CDR2 SYDVKM, per germline. The CDR3 sequence is 16 residues long. The CDR3 region is CASTSPAWGPGEGYTF. In DNA, the CDR3 is TGTGCCAGCACCTCCCCGGCGTGGGGACCGGGTGAGGGCTACACCTTC.

This clone appeared a few times. The J gene is TRBJ2-5, the V gene TRBV5-1, with D possibly being TRBD1 (6 bases). V was clipped by 0 bases and J by 4 bases, with 13 bases between them. CDR1 SGHRS and CDR2 YFSETQ come from the germline V gene. The CDR3 extends over 15 amino acids. CDR3 nucleotides: TGCGCCAGCAGCTTGGATCCAGGGGTGTCAGAGACCCAGTACTTC. This codes for CASSLDPGVSETQYF.